The T cell receptor (beta chain) under discussion was sequenced for a study of T cell changes during pregnancy in multiple sclerosis. Libraries were prepared by immunoSEQ multiplex PCR; TCRdb keeps only in-frame clonotypes and omits some of them. In the table there are approximately 58,000 clones, around 92% of which are singletons. The germline V gene encodes CDR1 LGHNA and CDR2 YSLEER. This CDR3 spans 17 amino acids. V lost 0 bases, J lost 5 bases, and 9 bases stayed unmatched. This TCR derives from a female donor in good health, enrolled as a control in a pregnancy study. The J gene is TRBJ2-3, the V gene TRBV4-3, with 9 bases lining up with TRBD2. Material: CD4+ T cells from peripheral blood mononuclear cells, obtained after pregnancy. The CDR3 spells CASSQDNGRGGEDTQYF. CDR3 DNA: TGCGCCAGCAGCCAAGACAACGGGCGGGGGGGCGAAGATACGCAGTATTTT.